This is a list of T cell receptor beta chains from one sample in a study of identical twins. A single record per CDR3 protein comes from TCRdb applying MiXCR to the 5' RACE reads. The table has some 900,000 distinct CDR3 sequences, 9% to 15% seen once. Separately, the same data were catalogued under a study of yellow fever vaccine responses in identical twins.

What was sequenced was PBMCs. Receptor source: a woman under 30 in good health. CDR3s include the opening cysteine and the closing phenylalanine or tryptophan. The order of the fields is clone size, CDR3 length, V gene, D gene, J gene, CDR3 protein, CDR3 DNA. D genes are given only for firm matches. Clone sizes are given selectively: once, few, many, or a class where the clone is expanded.

many	15	TRBV6-1	TRBD1	TRBJ2-1	CASSEGQGTGNEQFF	TGTGCCAGCAGTGAAGGACAGGGTACCGGGAATGAGCAGTTCTTC
-	14	TRBV12-3/TRBV12-4	TRBD1	TRBJ1-2	CASSRDRVNYDYTF	TGTGCCAGCAGTCGGGACAGGGTCAACTATGACTACACCTTC
few	20	TRBV12-3/TRBV12-4	TRBD2	TRBJ2-1	CASSPRLAGGPRESYNEQFF	TGTGCCAGCAGTCCGCGACTAGCGGGAGGGCCCAGGGAGTCCTACAATGAGCAGTTCTTC
few	15	TRBV2	-	TRBJ2-1	CASSTRANTYNEQFF	TGTGCCAGCAGTACTCGGGCCAACACCTACAATGAGCAGTTCTTC
many	16	TRBV14	-	TRBJ1-6	CASSLTGPSYNSPLHF	TGTGCCAGCAGTCTGACAGGCCCCTCCTATAATTCACCCCTCCACTTT
few	15	TRBV10-3	-	TRBJ2-7	CAISEPGASSYEQYF	TGTGCCATCAGCGAGCCGGGAGCGTCCTCCTACGAGCAGTACTTC
-	16	TRBV5-1	-	TRBJ2-1	CASSLDGPLSYNEQFF	TGCGCCAGCAGCTTGGACGGCCCCTTATCCTACAATGAGCAGTTCTTC
few	15	TRBV4-1	-	TRBJ2-7	CASSQDNGDRREQYF	TGCGCCAGCAGCCAAGATAATGGGGACCGGCGCGAGCAGTACTTC
-	15	TRBV7-8	-	TRBJ2-7	CASSLARDGFYEQYF	TGTGCCAGCAGCTTAGCCCGGGACGGTTTCTACGAGCAGTACTTC
-	16	TRBV7-2	-	TRBJ2-5	CASSPHRAGQGETQYF	TGTGCCAGCAGCCCCCACCGGGCAGGGCAGGGTGAGACCCAGTACTTC
few	13	TRBV25-1	-	TRBJ1-1	CASSEYGPSEAFF	TGTGCCAGCAGTGAATACGGGCCTAGTGAAGCTTTCTTT
few	14	TRBV7-2	-	TRBJ1-1	CASSLDRGRTEAFF	TGTGCCAGCAGCTTAGATAGGGGACGGACTGAAGCTTTCTTT
-	14	TRBV6-5	TRBD1	TRBJ2-7	CASSYEQGALEEYF	TGTGCCAGCAGTTACGAACAGGGGGCTCTGGAGGAGTACTTC
-	18	TRBV25-1	-	TRBJ1-3	CASSEPPEGRESGNTIYF	TGTGCCAGCAGTGAGCCCCCTGAGGGCAGGGAATCTGGAAACACCATATATTTT
-	14	TRBV20-1	TRBD2	TRBJ2-1	CSASGLARYNEQFF	TGCAGTGCTAGCGGACTAGCGCGGTACAATGAGCAGTTCTTC
-	15	TRBV6-5	TRBD1	TRBJ1-4	CASSYGGTGDEKLFF	TGTGCCAGCAGTTATGGAGGGACAGGGGATGAAAAACTGTTTTTT
many	15	TRBV12-3/TRBV12-4	-	TRBJ1-6	CASSLGRIYNSPLHF	TGTGCCAGCAGTTTGGGACGGATCTATAATTCACCCCTCCACTTT
-	17	TRBV6-1	TRBD1	TRBJ1-5	CASSRTGVGYSNQPQHF	TGTGCCAGCAGTCGGACAGGGGTGGGGTATAGCAATCAGCCCCAGCATTTT
-	15	TRBV5-1	-	TRBJ2-3	CASAVQGGSTDTQYF	TGCGCCAGCGCCGTGCAGGGGGGAAGCACAGATACGCAGTATTTT
few	12	TRBV15	-	TRBJ2-2	CATRRGSGELFF	TGTGCCACCAGACGGGGGTCCGGGGAGCTGTTTTTT
many	16	TRBV12-3/TRBV12-4	TRBD1	TRBJ2-1	CASSFPGQVANNEQFF	TGTGCCAGCAGTTTCCCGGGACAGGTTGCGAACAATGAGCAGTTCTTC
many	11	TRBV25-1	TRBD2	TRBJ2-1	CASTLAGEQFF	TGTGCCAGCACATTAGCGGGAGAGCAGTTCTTC
-	13	TRBV7-9	-	TRBJ2-7	CASSRDKNYEQYF	TGTGCCAGCAGCCGGGACAAGAACTACGAGCAGTACTTC
few	14	TRBV2	TRBD2	TRBJ2-3	CASIRAGGTDTQYF	TGTGCCAGCATTCGAGCGGGGGGCACAGATACGCAGTATTTT
few	16	TRBV4-1	-	TRBJ2-1	CASSQEGTRYLREQFF	TGCGCCAGCAGCCAAGAAGGGACACGCTACCTGCGGGAGCAGTTCTTC
many	12	TRBV20-1	TRBD1	TRBJ2-1	CSARRQGGEQFF	TGCAGTGCTAGACGACAGGGTGGTGAGCAGTTCTTC
few	13	TRBV24-1	-	TRBJ1-1	CATRDRLNTEAFF	TGTGCCACCAGGGACAGACTAAACACTGAAGCTTTCTTT
once	12	TRBV11-2	-	TRBJ1-2	CACSPLGLGYTF	TGTGCCTGCAGCCCCCTGGGGCTAGGCTACACCTTC
-	14	TRBV28	TRBD1	TRBJ2-5	CASTLTGKKETQYF	TGTGCCAGCACCCTGACAGGGAAAAAAGAGACCCAGTACTTC
few	17	TRBV28	TRBD1	TRBJ2-3	CASSPPGQTPSTDTQYF	TGTGCCAGCAGCCCTCCGGGACAGACCCCCTCCACAGATACGCAGTATTTT
few	14	TRBV7-9	-	TRBJ1-4	CASSHGLEGEKLFF	TGTGCCAGCAGCCATGGACTAGAGGGCGAAAAACTGTTTTTT
-	15	TRBV5-5	-	TRBJ2-5	CASSRKSGDQETQYF	TGTGCCAGCAGCAGAAAATCAGGGGATCAAGAGACCCAGTACTTC
many	13	TRBV7-8	-	TRBJ2-1	CASSPTRWDEQFF	TGTGCCAGCAGCCCGACTCGCTGGGATGAGCAGTTCTTC
-	17	TRBV6-2/TRBV6-3	TRBD1	TRBJ2-4	CASSYSMAGGRGDIQYF	TGTGCCAGCAGTTACTCGATGGCAGGGGGCCGAGGGGACATTCAGTACTTC
-	15	TRBV7-9	TRBD2	TRBJ2-3	CASSHGGSGGDTQYF	TGTGCCAGCAGCCACGGAGGTAGCGGGGGAGATACGCAGTATTTT
-	13	TRBV10-1	-	TRBJ1-1	CASSPGWGTEAFF	TGCGCCAGCAGTCCGGGTTGGGGCACTGAAGCTTTCTTT
-	14	TRBV24-1	-	TRBJ2-2	CVTQKPTETGELFF	TGTGTCACCCAGAAGCCGACGGAGACCGGGGAGCTGTTTTTT
-	11	TRBV28	TRBD1	TRBJ2-7	CASSSLLGQVF	TGTGCCAGCAGTTCCTTACTAGGACAGGTCTTC
few	18	TRBV7-8	-	TRBJ2-7	CASSPLRGGLADDYEQYF	TGTGCCAGCAGCCCACTAAGGGGGGGGCTAGCGGATGATTACGAGCAGTACTTC
-	14	TRBV5-1	TRBD2	TRBJ2-7	CASSLGTSGSEQYF	TGCGCCAGCAGCTTAGGGACTAGCGGGAGTGAGCAGTACTTC
many	14	TRBV9	-	TRBJ1-5	CASSVDGGNQPQHF	TGTGCCAGCAGCGTAGATGGCGGCAATCAGCCCCAGCATTTT
-	14	TRBV20-1	TRBD2	TRBJ2-1	CSAKPSGRLYEQFF	TGCAGTGCTAAACCTAGCGGGAGGTTATATGAGCAGTTCTTC
once	15	TRBV6-5	-	TRBJ2-1	CASSSQTVKSNEQFF	TGTGCCAGCAGTTCTCAGACAGTGAAATCAAATGAGCAGTTCTTC
-	14	TRBV20-1	-	TRBJ2-2	CSARAPLVTGELFF	TGCAGTGCAAGAGCCCCACTAGTCACCGGGGAGCTGTTTTTT
few	14	TRBV5-1	-	TRBJ2-6	CASSLAAGANVLTF	TGCGCCAGCAGCTTGGCGGCTGGGGCCAACGTCCTGACTTTC
few	16	TRBV7-9	TRBD2	TRBJ2-2	CASSLYGGSRAGELFF	TGTGCCAGCAGCTTATACGGCGGGAGTAGGGCCGGGGAGCTGTTTTTT
-	17	TRBV7-8	TRBD2	TRBJ2-1	CASSSETSGRARHEQFF	TGTGCCAGCAGCTCGGAGACTAGCGGGAGGGCCAGGCATGAGCAGTTCTTC
-	13	TRBV6-1	-	TRBJ1-5	CASSREAHQPQHF	TGTGCCAGCAGCCGCGAAGCACATCAGCCCCAGCATTTT
many	17	TRBV12-3/TRBV12-4	TRBD2	TRBJ2-2	CASSTGLAGVNTGELFF	TGTGCCAGCAGTACTGGACTAGCGGGAGTGAACACCGGGGAGCTGTTTTTT
-	15	TRBV5-1	TRBD1	TRBJ1-2	CASSPIKTGSYGYTF	TGCGCCAGCAGCCCTATTAAGACAGGGAGCTATGGCTACACCTTC
-	17	TRBV7-2	-	TRBJ2-2	CASSPREVTTNTGELFF	TGTGCCAGCAGCCCGAGGGAGGTGACAACGAACACCGGGGAGCTGTTTTTT
-	15	TRBV19	-	TRBJ2-2	CASSPTAAMGGELFF	TGTGCCAGTAGTCCCACCGCCGCGATGGGCGGGGAGCTGTTTTTT
-	15	TRBV10-2	TRBD1	TRBJ1-5	CASRGDSLSNQPQHF	TGCGCCTCAAGGGGGGACAGTCTTAGCAATCAGCCCCAGCATTTT
-	17	TRBV10-3	-	TRBJ2-1	CAISESPGGYSYNEQFF	TGTGCCATCAGTGAGTCGCCGGGCGGCTACTCCTACAATGAGCAGTTCTTC
-	12	TRBV14	-	TRBJ2-7	CASSLYPYEQYF	TGTGCCAGCAGCCTATACCCTTACGAGCAGTACTTC